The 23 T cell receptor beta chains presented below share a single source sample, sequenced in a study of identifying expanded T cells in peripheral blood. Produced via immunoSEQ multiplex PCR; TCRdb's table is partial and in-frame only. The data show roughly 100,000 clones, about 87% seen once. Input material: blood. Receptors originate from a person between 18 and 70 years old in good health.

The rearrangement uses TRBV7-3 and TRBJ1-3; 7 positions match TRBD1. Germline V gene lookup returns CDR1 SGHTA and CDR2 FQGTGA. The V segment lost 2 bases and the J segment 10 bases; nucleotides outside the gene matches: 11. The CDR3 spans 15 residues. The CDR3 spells CASSLDNQGVGTIYF. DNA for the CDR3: TGTGCCAGCAGCTTAGATAATCAGGGGGTCGGGACCATATATTTT.

The CDR3 protein is CASSAGTGVWEQYF. Here the CDR3 DNA reads TGTGCCAGCAGTGCCGGGACAGGGGTGTGGGAGCAGTACTTC. This rearrangement joins TRBV27 to TRBJ2-7; TRBD1 matches 10 bases. Germline CDR1 MNHEY, CDR2 SMNVEV (reference sequence). This CDR3 contains 14 residues. The V segment lost 5 bases and the J segment 7 bases; nucleotides outside the gene matches: 8.

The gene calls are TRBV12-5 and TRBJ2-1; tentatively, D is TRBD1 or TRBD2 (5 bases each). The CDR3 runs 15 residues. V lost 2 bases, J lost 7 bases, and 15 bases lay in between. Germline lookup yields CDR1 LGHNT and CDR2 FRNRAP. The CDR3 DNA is TGTGCTAGTGGTTTGTTCGGGGCAAGGGGAAATGAGCAGTTCTTC. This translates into CASGLFGARGNEQFF.

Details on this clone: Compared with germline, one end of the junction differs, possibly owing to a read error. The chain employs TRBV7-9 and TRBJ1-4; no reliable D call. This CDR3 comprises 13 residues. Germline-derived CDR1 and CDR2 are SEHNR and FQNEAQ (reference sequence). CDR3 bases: TGTGCCAGCAGCTTAAGTGTGGATGGCGCAAGCAGTTTT. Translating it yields CASSLSVDGASSF.

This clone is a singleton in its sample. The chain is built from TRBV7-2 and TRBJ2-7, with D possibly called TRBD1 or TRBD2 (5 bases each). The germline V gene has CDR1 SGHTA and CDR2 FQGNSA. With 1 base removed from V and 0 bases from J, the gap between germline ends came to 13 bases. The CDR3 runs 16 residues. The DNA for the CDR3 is TGTGCCAGCAGCTTAGGGGGCGGAGGATTCTCCTACGAGCAGTACTTC. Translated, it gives CASSLGGGGFSYEQYF. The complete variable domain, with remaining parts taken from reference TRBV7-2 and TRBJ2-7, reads GAGVSQSPSNKVTEKGKDVELRCDPISGHTALYWYRQSLGQGLEFLIYFQGNSAPDKSGLPSDRFSAERTGGSVSTLTIQRTQQEDSAVYLCASSLGGGGFSYEQYFGPGTRLTVT.

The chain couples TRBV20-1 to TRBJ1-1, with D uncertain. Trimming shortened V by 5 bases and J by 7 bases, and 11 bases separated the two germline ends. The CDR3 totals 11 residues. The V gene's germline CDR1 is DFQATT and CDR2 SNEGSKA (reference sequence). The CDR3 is CSAFVQVEAFF. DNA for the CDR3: TGCAGTGCTTTCGTTCAGGTTGAAGCTTTCTTT.

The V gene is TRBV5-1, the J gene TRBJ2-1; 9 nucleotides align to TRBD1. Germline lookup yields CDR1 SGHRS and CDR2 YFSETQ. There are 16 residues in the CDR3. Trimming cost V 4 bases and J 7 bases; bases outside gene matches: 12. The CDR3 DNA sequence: TGCGCCAGCAGCCCATACCGGGACAGGGTCGTAAATGAGCAGTTCTTC. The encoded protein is CASSPYRDRVVNEQFF.

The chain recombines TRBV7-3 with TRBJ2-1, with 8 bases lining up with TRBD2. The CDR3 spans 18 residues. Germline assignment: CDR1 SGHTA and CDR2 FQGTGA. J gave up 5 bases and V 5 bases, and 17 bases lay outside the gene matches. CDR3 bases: TGTGCCAGCAGCCGATCCCCAATGGAGACTAGCGTAAACAATGAGCAGTTCTTC. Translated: CASSRSPMETSVNNEQFF.

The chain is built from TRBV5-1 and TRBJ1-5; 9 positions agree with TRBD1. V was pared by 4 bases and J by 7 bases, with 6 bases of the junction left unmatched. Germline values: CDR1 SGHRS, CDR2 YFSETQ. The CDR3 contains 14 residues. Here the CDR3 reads CASSPDRGEQPQHF. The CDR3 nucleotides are TGCGCCAGCAGCCCGGACAGGGGCGAGCAGCCCCAGCATTTT.

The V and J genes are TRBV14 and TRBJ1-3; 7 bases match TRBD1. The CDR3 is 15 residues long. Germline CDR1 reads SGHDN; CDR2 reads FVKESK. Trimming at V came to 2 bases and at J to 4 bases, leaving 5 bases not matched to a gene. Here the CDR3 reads CASSQLRGRGNTIYF. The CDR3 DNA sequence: TGTGCCAGCAGCCAACTTAGGGGGCGCGGAAACACCATATATTTT.

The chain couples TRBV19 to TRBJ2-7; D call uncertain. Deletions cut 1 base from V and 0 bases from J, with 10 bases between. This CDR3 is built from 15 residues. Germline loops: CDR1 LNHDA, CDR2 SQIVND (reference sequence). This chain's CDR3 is CASSIAAGNSYEQYF. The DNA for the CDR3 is TGTGCCAGTAGTATAGCGGCTGGGAACTCCTACGAGCAGTACTTC.

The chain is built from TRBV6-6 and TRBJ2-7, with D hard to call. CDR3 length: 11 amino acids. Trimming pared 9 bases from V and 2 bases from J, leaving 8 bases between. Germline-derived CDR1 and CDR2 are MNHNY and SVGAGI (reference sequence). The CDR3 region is CASLSTYEQYF. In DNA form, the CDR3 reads TGTGCCAGTCTTTCCACCTACGAGCAGTACTTC.

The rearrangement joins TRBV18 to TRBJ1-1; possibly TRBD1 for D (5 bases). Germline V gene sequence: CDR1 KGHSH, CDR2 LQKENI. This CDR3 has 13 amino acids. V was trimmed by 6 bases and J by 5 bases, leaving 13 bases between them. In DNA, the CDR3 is TGTGCCAGCTCGTGGGGGTTGGAGACTGAAGCTTTCTTT. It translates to CASSWGLETEAFF.

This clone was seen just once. The CDR3 loop is CASSFTAYNSPLHF. The CDR3 nucleotides read TGTGCCAGCAGCTTCACAGCCTATAATTCACCCCTCCACTTT. The chain combines TRBV13 with TRBJ1-6; the D is unclear. CDR1 PRHDT and CDR2 FYEKMQ come from the germline V gene (reference sequence). Trimming cost V 3 bases and J 2 bases, with 5 bases left between them. The CDR3 contains 14 residues.

CDR3 residues: CASSLSGATSTDTQYF. The CDR3 bases are TGTGCCAGCAGCTTATCCGGGGCTACTAGCACAGATACGCAGTATTTT. J is TRBJ2-3 and V is TRBV7-2, with D perhaps assigned TRBD1 or TRBD2 (5 bases each). Trimming removed 2 bases at V and 0 bases at J, with 12 bases between. CDR1 is SGHTA and CDR2 is FQGNSA in the germline V gene. The length of the CDR3 is 16 residues.

This chain's CDR3 is CATKQGDRAFF. The DNA for the CDR3 is TGTGCCACCAAACAGGGCGATCGAGCTTTCTTT. The chain carries TRBV25-1 and TRBJ1-1, with D perhaps matching TRBD1 (6 bases). CDR3 length equals 11 residues. Trimming took off 10 bases at V and 10 bases at J, with 16 bases between the two ends. The germline gives CDR1 MGHDK, CDR2 SYGVNS.

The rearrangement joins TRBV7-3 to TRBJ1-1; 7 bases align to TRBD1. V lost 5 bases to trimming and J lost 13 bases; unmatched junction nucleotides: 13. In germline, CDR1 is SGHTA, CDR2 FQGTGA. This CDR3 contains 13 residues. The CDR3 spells CASSPGQGGMVFF. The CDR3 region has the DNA TGTGCCAGCAGCCCCGGCCAGGGGGGGATGGTTTTCTTT. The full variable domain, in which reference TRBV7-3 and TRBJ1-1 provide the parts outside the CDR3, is GAGVSQTPSNKVTEKGKYVELRCDPISGHTALYWYRQSLGQGPEFLIYFQGTGAADDSGLPNDRFFAVRPEGSVSTLKIQRTERGDSAVYLCASSPGQGGMVFFGQGTRLTVV.

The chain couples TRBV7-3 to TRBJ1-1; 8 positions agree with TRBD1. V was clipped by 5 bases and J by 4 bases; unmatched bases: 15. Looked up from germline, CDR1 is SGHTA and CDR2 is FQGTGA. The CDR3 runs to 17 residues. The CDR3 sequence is CASSALMRQGASTEAFF. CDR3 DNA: TGTGCCAGCAGCGCCTTAATGAGGCAGGGGGCGAGCACTGAAGCTTTCTTT.

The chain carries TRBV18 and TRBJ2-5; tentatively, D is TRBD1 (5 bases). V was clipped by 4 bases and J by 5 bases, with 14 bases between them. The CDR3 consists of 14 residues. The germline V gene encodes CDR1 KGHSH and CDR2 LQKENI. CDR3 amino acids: CASSLGPKGETQYF. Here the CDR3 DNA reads TGTGCCAGCTCACTAGGACCGAAGGGGGAGACCCAGTACTTC.

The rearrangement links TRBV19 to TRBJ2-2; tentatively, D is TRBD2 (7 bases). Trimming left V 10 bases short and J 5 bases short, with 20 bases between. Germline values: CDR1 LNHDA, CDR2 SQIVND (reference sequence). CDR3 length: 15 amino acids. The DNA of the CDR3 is TGTGCCACCCTGGGGGGGGCGCGAGGGACCGGGGAGCTGTTTTTT. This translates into CATLGGARGTGELFF.

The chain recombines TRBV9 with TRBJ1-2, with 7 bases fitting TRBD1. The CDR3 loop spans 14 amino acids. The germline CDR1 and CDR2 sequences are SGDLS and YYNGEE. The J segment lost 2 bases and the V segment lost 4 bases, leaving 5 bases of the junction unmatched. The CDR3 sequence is CASSKQQGNYGYTF. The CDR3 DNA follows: TGTGCCAGCAGCAAACAACAGGGGAACTATGGCTACACCTTC. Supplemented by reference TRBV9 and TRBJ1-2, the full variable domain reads DSGVTQTPKHLITATGQRVTLRCSPRSGDLSVYWYQQSLDQGLQFLIQYYNGEERAKGNILERFSAQQFPDLHSELNLSSLELGDSALYFCASSKQQGNYGYTFGSGTRLTVV.

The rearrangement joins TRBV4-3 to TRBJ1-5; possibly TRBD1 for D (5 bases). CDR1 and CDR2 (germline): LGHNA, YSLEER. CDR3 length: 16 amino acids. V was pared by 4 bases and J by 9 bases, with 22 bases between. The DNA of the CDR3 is TGCGCCAGCAGCCTTTCAAGGACACCAGGCCTTTGGCCCCAGCATTTT. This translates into CASSLSRTPGLWPQHF.

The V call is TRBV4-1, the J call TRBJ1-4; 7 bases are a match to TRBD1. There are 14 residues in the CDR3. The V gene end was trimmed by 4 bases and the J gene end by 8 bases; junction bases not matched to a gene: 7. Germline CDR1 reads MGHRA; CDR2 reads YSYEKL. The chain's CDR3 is CASSPYRGEEKLFF. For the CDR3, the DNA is TGCGCCAGCAGCCCATACAGGGGCGAGGAAAAACTGTTTTTT.